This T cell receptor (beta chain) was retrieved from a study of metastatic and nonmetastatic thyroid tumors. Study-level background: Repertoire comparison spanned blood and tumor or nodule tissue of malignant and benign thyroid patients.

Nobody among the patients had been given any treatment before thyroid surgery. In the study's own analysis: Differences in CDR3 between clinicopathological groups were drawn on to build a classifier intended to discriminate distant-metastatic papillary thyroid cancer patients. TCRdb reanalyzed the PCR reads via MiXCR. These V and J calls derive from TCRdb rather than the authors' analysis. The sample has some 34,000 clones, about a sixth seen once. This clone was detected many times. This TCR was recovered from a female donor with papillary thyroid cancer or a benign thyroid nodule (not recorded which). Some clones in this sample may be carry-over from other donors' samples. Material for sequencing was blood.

The CDR3 is CASSLVGNEQYF. As DNA, the CDR3 is TGTGCCAGCAGCTTGGTGGGAAACGAGCAGTACTTC. The chain uses TRBV5-4 and TRBJ2-7, with D unclear. The CDR3 contains 12 residues. The V end lost 0 bases, the J end lost 5 bases, and 6 bases lay between the germline ends. The germline V gene has CDR1 SGHNT and CDR2 YYREEE (reference sequence).